These 5 T cell receptor beta chains were sequenced from one sample in a study of pediatric ulcerative colitis. Produced via immunoSEQ multiplex PCR; TCRdb's table is partial and in-frame only. The sample shows 20,000 to 25,000 clones, around 69% of them seen only once. The rectum was sampled with one to two pinch biopsies at colonoscopy. The specimen sequenced was gut tissue. The origin of the receptors is a boy younger than 18 with severe ulcerative colitis.

The V and J genes are TRBV25-1 and TRBJ2-1; D is uncertain. CDR1 MGHDK and CDR2 SYGVNS come from the germline V gene. V lost 4 bases and J lost 0, with 7 bases in between. The CDR3 is made up of 14 amino acids. In nucleotides, the CDR3 is TGTGCCAGCAGTGCCGTCTCCTCCTACAATGAGCAGTTCTTC. Translation gives CASSAVSSYNEQFF.

The rearrangement joins TRBV28 to TRBJ1-5; no firm D call. The germline V gene has CDR1 MDHEN and CDR2 SYDVKM. CDR3 length: 12 amino acids. The V end lost 7 bases, the J end lost 11 bases, and 15 bases lay between the germline ends. The CDR3 DNA sequence: TGTGCCAGCAAAGAGGGATCGTCCGCCCAGCATTTT. Translated: CASKEGSSAQHF.

The CDR3 nucleotides are TGTGCCAGCAGTTTGTCCACAGGGGTAGGTAATTCACCCCTCCACTTT. It encodes CASSLSTGVGNSPLHF. The V call is TRBV27, the J call TRBJ1-6, with 7 bases fitting TRBD1. V shed 3 bases, J shed 6 bases, and the junction held 8 bases outside the gene matches. In germline, CDR1 is MNHEY, CDR2 SMNVEV (reference sequence). This CDR3 comprises 16 residues.

The rearrangement links TRBV9 to TRBJ2-2, with a tentative D call TRBD2 (5 bases). The ends were cut back, 4 bases at V and 3 bases at J, with 10 bases in the middle. CDR1 and CDR2 (germline): SGDLS, YYNGEE. The CDR3 sequence is 14 residues long. The chain's CDR3 is CASSTGMDTGELFF. The DNA for the CDR3 is TGTGCCAGCAGCACCGGGATGGACACCGGGGAGCTGTTTTTT.

The gene calls are TRBV29-1 and TRBJ2-7; D remains unclear. The V gene's germline CDR1 is SQVTM and CDR2 ANQGSEA. V was cut by 4 bases and J by 4 bases, with 8 bases left in between. The CDR3 extends over 11 amino acids. CDR3 sequence: CSVVYGYEQYF. CDR3 DNA: TGCAGCGTTGTGTACGGATACGAGCAGTACTTC.